This record covers a single TCR beta chain. Its target antigen remains unknown. No quality values exist for individual bases; no much larger clone is one base distant. TCRbeta CDR3 regions were amplified from genomic DNA using the immunoSEQ Assay, a bias-controlled multiplex PCR. The paper's data handling went like this. Nucleated cell counts per sample were estimated from amplification of reference gene primers within the assay. To quantify the absolute abundance of each unique TCRbeta CDR3 rearrangement, sequence reads were collapsed and filtered. For each sample, productive Simpson clonality was calculated as the square root of Simpson's diversity index across productive rearrangements. Held by TCRdb, this immuneACCESS table contains in-frame sequences only and omits some clones. Under half of the omission traces to an unresolved V gene where checked; the cause of the rest is unknown. V and J calls plus clone size are reproduced from that table; the DNA served to infer D and trimming. The sample table lists 130,000 to 150,000 clones, 80% to 90% of them with a count of one. The ten largest clones add up to roughly 2.6% of the sample.

The data were taken from a study of blood T cell repertoires in COVID-19 (dated by TCRdb to 2020 to 2021). About the study as a whole: Collaborator samples came from the United States, Italy and Spain and covered acute and convalescent phases of COVID-19. The samples were drawn from two sources: the first 160 participants of the ongoing ImmuneRACE study, and 1,254 subjects contributed by 6 global collaborators. The material from the prospective study consisted of cDNA or gDNA derived from T cells, B-cell-depleted T cells, or PBMCs. Deeply sampled blood TCRbeta repertoires from subjects exposed to, actively infected with, or recovered from COVID-19 were included in the dataset. The sample metadata nearly always contained a de-identified subject ID, COVID-19 status, age in years and sex. The repertoires were released in a freely available public database intended as a resource for research on the immune response to SARS-CoV-2. Where HLA class I and class II types were available, the types were taken from metadata supplied by the sample provider, not from assay-based typing. General findings and caveats noted by the study authors: Clinical and demographic metadata were provided uncurated, with the amount varying by source and participant.

For this chain, trimming is 6 bases at the V end and 12 bases at the J end, and the number of junction bases without a gene match is 7. The germline V gene sets CDR1 to MDHEN and CDR2 to SYDVKM. CDR3 length: 14 amino acids, cysteine to phenylalanine. Left in the record is the CDR3 DNA by itself, 42 bases read in frame from the first base. Collaborating institutions collected whole blood in K2EDTA tubes following their own protocols. For TCRbeta analysis, collaborator samples were shipped as frozen whole blood, as isolated PBMCs, or as DNA extracted from either sample type. This clonotype was sampled from a human donor with acute or convalescent COVID-19. The donor label of this sample is uncertain. The sequencing input was peripheral blood. Recombination linked TRBV28 to TRBJ2-1, with TRBD2 matching 14 junction bases. The DNA sequence is as follows: TGTGCCAGCAGAAGGACTAGCGGGGGGCCGAGGCAGTTCTTC. This gives the protein CASRRTSGGPRQFF.